This passage covers 32 T cell receptor beta chains from one sample sequenced in a study of radiotherapy plus CTLA-4 blockade in lung cancer. Using immunoSEQ multiplex PCR, the repertoire was profiled, and TCRdb retains in-frame clones only, with some absent. The sample records roughly 77,000 clones, just under 75% being singletons. Sequencing used peripheral blood, obtained from a patient treated with radiotherapy plus ipilimumab. The receptors shown here come from a human donor with non-small cell lung cancer whose response to radiotherapy plus ipilimumab could not be evaluated.

This sequence joins TRBV2 and TRBJ1-1; no reliable D call. The ends were cut back, 5 bases at V and 0 bases at J, with 10 bases in the middle. CDR3 size: 14 residues. Germline CDR1 SNHLY, CDR2 FYNNEI. For the CDR3, the DNA is TGTGCCAGCAGTCCCATTACTGTGAACACTGAAGCTTTCTTT. Its protein product is CASSPITVNTEAFF.

V gene TRBV5-1 combines with J gene TRBJ1-4, with D possibly matching TRBD1 (5 bases). The CDR3 covers 14 residues. Germline lookup yields CDR1 SGHRS and CDR2 YFSETQ. V gave up 0 bases and J gave up 6 bases, with 9 bases separating them. The CDR3 loop reads CASSLAQGDEKLFF. The CDR3 region has the DNA TGCGCCAGCAGCTTGGCCCAAGGGGATGAAAAACTGTTTTTT.

The CDR3 reads CASSLDRGPSLLGYTF. The CDR3 DNA follows: TGTGCCAGCAGCTTAGACAGGGGCCCCTCGCTTCTGGGCTACACCTTC. The chain joins TRBV7-2 to TRBJ1-2; 7 bases align to TRBD1. From germline, CDR1 is SGHTA and CDR2 FQGNSA. V trimming: 1 base; J trimming: 8 bases; junction bases outside the gene matches: 13. This CDR3 contains 16 residues.

This clone was detected a few times. V gene TRBV7-2 combines with J gene TRBJ2-2; D may be TRBD2 (6 bases). Trimming removed 4 bases at V and 1 base at J, with 10 bases between. The CDR3 runs 15 residues. CDR1 is SGHTA, CDR2 FQGNSA, per germline. As DNA, the CDR3 is TGTGCCAGCAGCTCATCGGGGGTGAACACCGGGGAGCTGTTTTTT. Translated: CASSSSGVNTGELFF.

This chain uses TRBV2 with TRBJ2-5; 14 positions match TRBD2. V was clipped by 6 bases and J by 5 bases; unmatched bases: 5. Germline CDR1 is SNHLY and CDR2 is FYNNEI. CDR3 size: 15 residues. CDR3 DNA sequence: TGTGCCAGCAGAGGGACTAGCGGGGGTGGGGAGACCCAGTACTTC. It codes for CASRGTSGGGETQYF.

In this sample, this clone turned up a few times. The chain recombines TRBV6-6 with TRBJ1-6; D perhaps matches TRBD1 (5 bases). V was cut by 2 bases and J by 12 bases, with 14 bases left in between. CDR1 and CDR2 (germline): MNHNY, SVGAGI (reference sequence). The CDR3 consists of 14 residues. Written as DNA, the CDR3 is TGTGCCAGCAGTTACCCTTTGGGGGGTGAACCCCTCCACTTT. Amino acids: CASSYPLGGEPLHF.

A few counts support this clone. This chain joins TRBV28 and TRBJ1-5; D ambiguous. Germline CDR1 and CDR2: MDHEN and SYDVKM. Trimming shortened V by 3 bases and J by 2 bases, and 14 bases separated the two germline ends. The CDR3 extends over 16 amino acids. The CDR3 DNA reads TGTGCCAGCAGTTTTTGGGCGACACCCGGCAATCAGCCCCAGCATTTT. Translation gives CASSFWATPGNQPQHF.

The chain combines TRBV6-5 with TRBJ1-6; 7 bases line up with TRBD1. CDR3 length: 14 residues. Germline-derived CDR1 and CDR2 are MNHEY and SVGAGI. V lost 6 bases, J lost 10 bases, and 9 bases stayed unmatched. CDR3 sequence (DNA): TGTGCCAGCAGCAGCGACAGGGCCTTATCACCCCTCCACTTT. Its protein product is CASSSDRALSPLHF.

CDR3 protein: CASRASGGAPYNEQFF. The CDR3 DNA sequence: TGTGCCAGCAGGGCTAGCGGGGGGGCTCCGTACAATGAGCAGTTCTTC. The chain uses TRBV5-4 and TRBJ2-1, with TRBD2 matching over 12 bases. CDR1 and CDR2 from the germline V gene are SGHNT and YYREEE (reference sequence). With V trimmed by 5 bases and J by 4 bases, 7 bases remained unmatched. CDR3 length: 16 residues.

CDR3 sequence: CASSGGGATEAFF. In DNA, the CDR3 is TGTGCCAGCTCGGGTGGCGGGGCCACTGAAGCTTTCTTT. V and J are TRBV18 and TRBJ1-1; perhaps TRBD1 as D (5 bases). The CDR3 spans 13 residues. Trimming removed 6 bases at V and 4 bases at J, with 12 bases between. The germline V gene encodes CDR1 KGHSH and CDR2 LQKENI. The full variable domain, rest sourced from reference TRBV18 and TRBJ1-1, is NAGVMQNPRHLVRRRGQEARLRCSPMKGHSHVYWYRQLPEEGLKFMVYLQKENIIDESGMPKERFSAEFPKEGPSILRIQQVVRGDSAAYFCASSGGGATEAFFGQGTRLTVV.

This clone has more than one count but fewer than ten. In DNA, the CDR3 is TGTGCCAGTAACCGGGGTCAGTCGAACACTGAAGCTTTCTTT. As protein: CASNRGQSNTEAFF. The chain combines TRBV19 with TRBJ1-1; D call uncertain. With 7 bases removed from V and 1 base from J, the gap between germline ends came to 13 bases. Germline V lookup: CDR1 LNHDA, CDR2 SQIVND (reference sequence). CDR3 length: 14 amino acids.

V gene TRBV5-4 combines with J gene TRBJ1-3; 8 nucleotides align to TRBD1. V lost 3 bases and J lost 0; bases outside the gene matches: 5. Germline V gene data show CDR1 as SGHNT and CDR2 as YYREEE (reference sequence). This CDR3 is built from 16 residues. CDR3 nucleotide sequence: TGTGCCAGCAGCTGGGGACAGGAGTTCTCTGGAAACACCATATATTTT. It is translated as CASSWGQEFSGNTIYF.

This clone appeared a few times. The CDR3 DNA follows: TGTGCCAGCAGCTCCGTTTTAGGGCGGGGGGGTCAGCCCCAGCATTTT. Encoded protein: CASSSVLGRGGQPQHF. This sequence joins TRBV7-2 and TRBJ1-5; perhaps TRBD1 as D (5 bases). The CDR3 length is 16 residues. CDR1 and CDR2 from the germline V gene are SGHTA and FQGNSA. V lost 4 bases and J lost 6, with 19 bases in between.

The chain uses TRBV10-3 and TRBJ2-3; 9 bases fit TRBD1. Germline CDR1 and CDR2: ENHRY and SYGVKD. The CDR3 consists of 14 residues. V shed 4 bases and J 4 bases; nucleotides not matched to a gene: 3. CDR3 in amino acids: CAISGRDRADTQYF. CDR3 in DNA: TGTGCCATCAGTGGCCGGGACAGGGCAGATACGCAGTATTTT.

CDR3 region: CASSELGQLYGYTF. The CDR3, as DNA: TGTGCCAGCAGTGAATTGGGACAGCTTTATGGCTACACCTTC. This chain uses TRBV25-1 with TRBJ1-2; 7 bases are a match to TRBD1. Losses at the gene ends were 1 base for V and 5 bases for J; bases not matched to a gene: 4. The germline CDR1 and CDR2 sequences are MGHDK and SYGVNS. The CDR3 runs 14 residues.

V gene TRBV5-1 combines with J gene TRBJ2-1; 9 bases are shared with TRBD2. V was clipped by 0 bases and J by 4 bases; unmatched bases: 2. The CDR3 has 15 amino acids. The germline gives CDR1 SGHRS, CDR2 YFSETQ. CDR3 loop: CASSLDLAGYNEQFF. CDR3 nucleotides: TGCGCCAGCAGCTTGGATCTAGCGGGGTACAATGAGCAGTTCTTC.

This clone was found once. The rearrangement joins TRBV4-1 to TRBJ2-5, with 8 positions matching TRBD2. The last part of the DNA fits TRBJ2-7 better; the J call may be wrong. CDR3 length: 17 residues. CDR1 MGHRA and CDR2 YSYEKL come from the germline V gene. CDR3 region: CASSQDRVAGSRVEQYF. Here the CDR3 DNA reads TGCGCCAGCAGCCAAGATCGGGTAGCGGGGTCCAGGGTCGAGCAGTACTTC.

The CDR3 region has the DNA TGTGCCAGCAGCTTATTCCCTCGACAGGTCAATCAGCCCCAGCATTTT. Its protein is CASSLFPRQVNQPQHF. The chain links TRBV7-8 to TRBJ1-5; tentative D call: TRBD1 (6 bases). This CDR3 is built from 16 residues. Germline-derived CDR1 and CDR2 are SGHVS and FQNEAQ. The V gene lost 2 bases and the J gene lost 3 bases, with 14 bases spanning the gap.

The chain carries TRBV19 and TRBJ2-7; D perhaps matches TRBD1 (5 bases). With 7 bases removed from V and 1 base from J, the gap between germline ends came to 11 bases. Germline values: CDR1 LNHDA, CDR2 SQIVND (reference sequence). The CDR3 has 13 residues. The CDR3: CASNDRRSYEQYF. In nucleotides, the CDR3 is TGTGCCAGTAACGACAGACGTTCCTACGAGCAGTACTTC.

The chain uses TRBV5-1 and TRBJ2-3; TRBD1 agrees at 7 bases. The CDR3 length is 17 residues. J gave up 1 base and V 0 bases, and 8 bases lay outside the gene matches. Germline CDR1 SGHRS, CDR2 YFSETQ. The CDR3 is CASSLASRGSGTDTQYF. DNA for the CDR3: TGCGCCAGCAGCTTGGCAAGCAGGGGGAGTGGCACAGATACGCAGTATTTT. The entire variable domain, with the rest obtained from reference TRBV5-1 and TRBJ2-3, is as follows: KAGVTQTPRYLIKTRGQQVTLSCSPISGHRSVSWYQQTPGQGLQFLFEYFSETQRNKGNFPGRFSGRQFSNSRSEMNVSTLELGDSALYLCASSLASRGSGTDTQYFGPGTRLTVL.

This clone was detected many times. The V call is TRBV28, the J call TRBJ2-7; 8 positions match TRBD1. Germline trimming cut 6 bases from V and 2 bases from J; bases unmatched to any gene: 6. This CDR3 is 14 amino acids long. Per the germline V gene, CDR1 is MDHEN and CDR2 is SYDVKM. The DNA for the CDR3 is TGTGCCAGCAGCCAGACAGGGGAGGCCTACGAGCAGTACTTC. It encodes CASSQTGEAYEQYF. Based on the CDR3 plus reference TRBV28 and TRBJ2-7, the full variable domain is DVKVTQSSRYLVKRTGEKVFLECVQDMDHENMFWYRQDPGLGLRLIYFSYDVKMKEKGDIPEGYSVSREKKERFSLILESASTNQTSMYLCASSQTGEAYEQYFGPGTRLTVT.

This chain joins TRBV5-1 and TRBJ2-4; 11 nucleotides align to TRBD1. This CDR3 spans 18 amino acids. The germline V gene encodes CDR1 SGHRS and CDR2 YFSETQ. J gave up 5 bases and V 0 bases, and 10 bases lay outside the gene matches. The CDR3 nucleotides read TGCGCCAGCAGCTTGGGGGTTCGGACAGGGGGCTCAGAAAACATTCAGTACTTC. Its translation is CASSLGVRTGGSENIQYF.

The gene calls are TRBV29-1 and TRBJ1-1; D is unclear. The CDR3 is 12 residues long. Germline V gene lookup returns CDR1 SQVTM and CDR2 ANQGSEA. The V and J ends lost 7 bases and 1 base respectively, with 10 bases between them. The CDR3 DNA reads as TGCAGCGGGTCGACGGGGAACACTGAAGCTTTCTTT. Translation: CSGSTGNTEAFF.

The chain links TRBV4-1 to TRBJ1-4; TRBD1 matches 8 bases. This CDR3 spans 19 amino acids. The germline V gene has CDR1 MGHRA and CDR2 YSYEKL. Trimming at V came to 5 bases and at J to 0 bases, leaving 14 bases not matched to a gene. The CDR3 DNA sequence: TGCGCCAGCAGCTTCTCAGGGGGCGAGGGCCATGCAACTAATGAAAAACTGTTTTTT. Translation: CASSFSGGEGHATNEKLFF.

This chain links TRBV27 with TRBJ1-2; 9 bases map to TRBD1. V shed 6 bases, J shed 6 bases, and the junction held 5 bases outside the gene matches. The CDR3 runs to 13 residues. Germline V gene data show CDR1 as MNHEY and CDR2 as SMNVEV (reference sequence). CDR3 in DNA: TGTGCCAGCAGAACAGGGGGCATTAATGGCTACACCTTC. Amino acid sequence: CASRTGGINGYTF.

The chain uses TRBV19 and TRBJ1-4; 7 nucleotides match TRBD1. The length of the CDR3 is 15 residues. Germline CDR1 LNHDA, CDR2 SQIVND (reference sequence). V gave up 3 bases and J gave up 7 bases; unmatched junction bases: 8. This chain's CDR3 is CASSISGTEIEKLFF. The CDR3, as DNA: TGTGCCAGTAGTATTTCAGGGACAGAGATTGAAAAACTGTTTTTT.

Here the CDR3 reads CASSLGLAGVYEQYF. As DNA, the CDR3 is TGTGCCAGCAGCCTAGGACTAGCGGGGGTATACGAGCAGTACTTC. The J gene is TRBJ2-7, the V gene TRBV7-6, with 13 bases identical to TRBD2. J lost 4 bases, V lost 5 bases, and 5 bases had no gene match. The CDR3 contains 15 residues. The germline gives CDR1 SGHVS, CDR2 FNYEAQ.

Only a few counts were recorded for this clone. J is TRBJ1-5 and V is TRBV11-1, with a weak D call TRBD1 (5 bases). This CDR3 region has 14 residues. V lost 5 bases and J 4 bases, leaving 12 bases between the germline ends. Germline-derived CDR1 and CDR2 are SGHAT and FQDESV (reference sequence). CDR3 nucleotides: TGTGCCAGCAGCCTCGACAGAACGAATCAGCCCCAGCATTTT. This translates into CASSLDRTNQPQHF.

The chain combines TRBV7-6 with TRBJ1-1; D is perhaps TRBD1 (6 bases). V lost 4 bases and J 1 base, leaving 10 bases between the germline ends. There are 14 residues in the CDR3. CDR1 and CDR2 (germline): SGHVS, FNYEAQ. CDR3 sequence (DNA): TGTGCCAGCAGCTCCTCGGACAGGAACACTGAAGCTTTCTTT. It translates to CASSSSDRNTEAFF.

This clone appeared a few times. The chain combines TRBV6-6 with TRBJ1-5; 7 nucleotides align to TRBD1. Losses at the gene ends were 6 bases for V and 7 bases for J; bases not matched to a gene: 9. This CDR3 comprises 14 residues. CDR1 MNHNY and CDR2 SVGAGI come from the germline V gene (reference sequence). The CDR3 spells CASSLSQGDQPQHF. DNA of the CDR3: TGTGCCAGCAGCCTCTCGCAGGGGGACCAGCCCCAGCATTTT.

The table lists this clone with many counts. V is TRBV7-9 and J is TRBJ1-2; TRBD1 aligns across 7 bases. The junction had 4 bases not matched to a gene; V was cut back by 5 bases and J by 4 bases. The CDR3 is 13 residues long. CDR1 is SEHNR, CDR2 FQNEAQ, per germline (reference sequence). The CDR3 spells CASSPRDSYGYTF. The CDR3 region has the DNA TGTGCCAGCAGCCCCCGGGACAGCTATGGCTACACCTTC.

The rearrangement joins TRBV4-1 to TRBJ1-1; D unclear. The germline V gene encodes CDR1 MGHRA and CDR2 YSYEKL. V was trimmed by 0 bases and J by 1 base, leaving 9 bases between them. The CDR3 is 15 amino acids. This chain's CDR3 is CASSQDITRNTEAFF. CDR3 DNA sequence: TGCGCCAGCAGCCAAGATATTACACGGAACACTGAAGCTTTCTTT.